The next 8 T cell receptor beta chains were all read from a single sample in a study of control samples from healthy donors and cancer patients (dated by TCRdb to about 2020). Preparation of the library involved the immunoSEQ multiplex PCR assay. This immuneACCESS table, as held by TCRdb, lists in-frame sequences with V and J called but not all clones. Of the missing ones, under half trace to an unresolved V gene in checked studies; the others have no known cause. Present in this sample are 110,000 to 150,000 clones, about 94% of which were seen just once. In total, the top ten clones hold more than 13% of the sample. What was sequenced was PBMCs. These receptors came from a man between 60 and 70 years old with colorectal cancer.

The chain couples TRBV6-5 to TRBJ1-2, with D possibly matching TRBD1 (6 bases). Germline CDR1 and CDR2: MNHEY and SVGAGI. The V gene lost 5 bases and the J gene lost 7 bases, with 17 bases spanning the gap. The CDR3 contains 14 residues. In DNA form, the CDR3 reads TGTGCCAGCAGTCCCCCCACAGGGCAGGGTGGCTACACCTTC. Encoded protein: CASSPPTGQGGYTF.

The chain combines TRBV7-8 with TRBJ1-2, with D unclear. Looked up from germline, CDR1 is SGHVS and CDR2 is FQNEAQ. The CDR3 runs 15 residues. Trimming removed 0 bases at V and 7 bases at J, with 15 bases between. The CDR3 nucleotides are TGTGCCAGCAGCTTAGCGAGGACGGGGTTCGGTGGCTACACCTTC. Translated: CASSLARTGFGGYTF.

V gene TRBV6-5 combines with J gene TRBJ1-5, with TRBD1 matching 7 bases. After removal of 8 bases from V and 5 bases from J, the junction contained 6 bases not matched to a gene. This CDR3 spans 13 amino acids. Germline CDR1 MNHEY, CDR2 SVGAGI. For the CDR3, the DNA is TGTGCCAGCCCACAGGGGAACTATCAGCCCCAGCATTTT. Protein product: CASPQGNYQPQHF.

The J gene is TRBJ1-5, the V gene TRBV7-9; the D is unclear. Germline V CDR1 and CDR2: SEHNR, FQNEAQ (reference sequence). The CDR3 has 14 residues. V was pared by 5 bases and J by 7 bases, with 15 bases between. The CDR3 protein is CASSPGVGIQPQHF. The CDR3 DNA follows: TGTGCCAGCAGCCCCGGCGTGGGGATACAGCCCCAGCATTTT.

The V gene is TRBV9, the J gene TRBJ2-7; D gene unclear. CDR1 is SGDLS and CDR2 is YYNGEE in the germline V gene. The V and J ends lost 4 bases and 0 bases respectively, with 11 bases between them. There are 14 residues in the CDR3. CDR3 region: CASSPGPSSYEQYF. The CDR3 DNA follows: TGTGCCAGCAGCCCAGGACCGAGCTCCTACGAGCAGTACTTC.

This chain uses TRBV29-1 with TRBJ1-3; weak D call: TRBD1 (5 bases). Deletions cut 5 bases from V and 2 bases from J, with 10 bases between. Germline V gene lookup returns CDR1 SQVTM and CDR2 ANQGSEA. CDR3 length: 13 residues. In DNA, the CDR3 is TGCAGCGTTCAGGGTCTTACTGGAAACACCATATATTTT. This gives the protein CSVQGLTGNTIYF.

This sequence joins TRBV7-9 and TRBJ1-4, with D unresolved. The CDR3 has 15 residues. Deletions cut 1 base from V and 0 bases from J, with 6 bases between. The germline V gene encodes CDR1 SEHNR and CDR2 FQNEAQ (reference sequence). For the CDR3, the DNA is TGTGCCAGCAGCTTAGGACAAACAACTAATGAAAAACTGTTTTTT. Protein sequence: CASSLGQTTNEKLFF. Together with reference TRBV7-9 and TRBJ1-4, the CDR3 gives the full variable domain: DTGVSQNPRHKITKRGQNVTFRCDPISEHNRLYWYRQTLGQGPEFLTYFQNEAQLEKSRLLSDRFSAERPKGSFSTLEIQRTEQGDSAMYLCASSLGQTTNEKLFFGSGTQLSVL.

The chain employs TRBV14 and TRBJ1-1, with D uncertain. This CDR3 spans 14 amino acids. Germline CDR1 is SGHDN and CDR2 is FVKESK. The V and J ends lost 4 bases and 0 bases respectively, with 9 bases between them. CDR3 nucleotides: TGTGCCAGCAGCCCCGGACCGGTGAACACTGAAGCTTTCTTT. Its protein is CASSPGPVNTEAFF.